Listed below are T cell receptor beta chains from one sample, sequenced in a study of regulatory T cells in long-lasting Graves disease. TCRdb processed the multiplex PCR reads anew with MiXCR; each CDR3 protein has one entry. The sample carries under 300,000 distinct CDR3 sequences, approximately 20% recorded once. Sequencing used peripheral blood mononuclear cells (PBMCs), obtained at new diagnosis, from a patient treated with antithyroid drugs. The receptors were gathered from a female donor with Graves disease. Each CDR3 is given with its conserved first and last residue. The D gene is left open where the match is weak. Clone size is shown for a subset of rows, as once, few, many or a class of expanded clone.

15,.,TRBJ1-3,many,TRBV7-2,CASSPGRVSGNTIYF,TGTGCCAGCAGCCCCGGCAGGGTGTCAGGAAACACCATATATTTT
17,.,TRBJ2-3,many,TRBV19,CASSKEVARIGGDTQYF,TGTGCCAGTAGTAAGGAGGTTGCTAGAATAGGTGGAGATACGCAGTATTTT
14,TRBD1,TRBJ2-7,.,TRBV3-1,CASSHGQGIYEQYF,TGTGCCAGCAGCCACGGACAGGGGATCTACGAGCAGTACTTC
13,TRBD2,TRBJ2-1,few,TRBV6-5,CASSYRAGVEQFF,TGTGCCAGCAGTTATAGGGCGGGAGTTGAGCAGTTCTTC
13,.,TRBJ2-5,many,TRBV12-3/TRBV12-4,CASSFSGQETQYF,TGTGCCAGCAGTTTCAGCGGCCAAGAGACCCAGTACTTC
15,.,TRBJ2-3,few,TRBV24-1,CATSERTQRTDTQYF,TGTGCCACCAGTGAGCGGACCCAGCGCACAGATACGCAGTATTTT
14,TRBD2,TRBJ2-1,.,TRBV12-3/TRBV12-4,CASSKTSGMHEQFF,TGTGCCAGCAGTAAGACTAGCGGGATGCATGAGCAGTTCTTC
15,TRBD2,TRBJ2-7,many,TRBV28,CASRKTSGRVYEQYF,TGTGCCAGCAGAAAAACTAGCGGGAGGGTCTACGAGCAGTACTTC
14,TRBD2,TRBJ2-1,many,TRBV6-5,CASSYSREGHVQFF,TGTGCCAGCAGTTACTCGCGGGAGGGCCATGTGCAGTTCTTC
15,.,TRBJ2-7,.,TRBV27,CASSQGVGSSYEQYF,TGTGCCAGCAGCCAAGGGGTAGGGAGCTCCTACGAGCAGTACTTC
12,.,TRBJ2-7,many,TRBV12-5,CASADSSYEQYF,TGTGCCAGCGCAGACAGTTCCTACGAGCAGTACTTC
13,TRBD2,TRBJ2-1,few,TRBV10-1,CASSEGGGGQQFF,TGCGCCAGCAGTGAAGGCGGGGGAGGTCAGCAGTTCTTC
19,TRBD2,TRBJ2-5,many,TRBV14,CASSQDPLAGGAWKETQYF,TGTGCCAGCAGCCAAGATCCTCTAGCGGGAGGGGCTTGGAAAGAGACCCAGTACTTC
13,.,TRBJ2-7,.,TRBV12-3/TRBV12-4,CASSLRQGGEQYF,TGTGCCAGCAGTTTAAGGCAGGGTGGCGAGCAGTACTTC
15,TRBD2,TRBJ2-7,many,TRBV20-1,CSARAGGAGGGEQYF,TGCAGTGCTAGAGCGGGAGGGGCGGGAGGAGGAGAGCAGTACTTC
15,TRBD2,TRBJ2-3,many,TRBV9,CASSDSGTSTDTQYF,TGTGCCAGCAGCGATAGCGGGACCAGCACAGATACGCAGTATTTT